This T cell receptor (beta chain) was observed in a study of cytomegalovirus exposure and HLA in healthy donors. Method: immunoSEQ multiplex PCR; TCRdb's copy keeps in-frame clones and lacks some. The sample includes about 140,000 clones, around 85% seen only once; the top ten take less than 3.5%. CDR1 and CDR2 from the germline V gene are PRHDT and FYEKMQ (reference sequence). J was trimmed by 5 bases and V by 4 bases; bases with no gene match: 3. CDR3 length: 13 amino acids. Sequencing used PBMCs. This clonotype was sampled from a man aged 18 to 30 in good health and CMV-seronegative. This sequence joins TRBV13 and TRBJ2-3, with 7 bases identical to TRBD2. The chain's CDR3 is CASSSIAGDTQYF. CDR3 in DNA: TGTGCCAGCAGCTCGATAGCGGGAGATACGCAGTATTTT.